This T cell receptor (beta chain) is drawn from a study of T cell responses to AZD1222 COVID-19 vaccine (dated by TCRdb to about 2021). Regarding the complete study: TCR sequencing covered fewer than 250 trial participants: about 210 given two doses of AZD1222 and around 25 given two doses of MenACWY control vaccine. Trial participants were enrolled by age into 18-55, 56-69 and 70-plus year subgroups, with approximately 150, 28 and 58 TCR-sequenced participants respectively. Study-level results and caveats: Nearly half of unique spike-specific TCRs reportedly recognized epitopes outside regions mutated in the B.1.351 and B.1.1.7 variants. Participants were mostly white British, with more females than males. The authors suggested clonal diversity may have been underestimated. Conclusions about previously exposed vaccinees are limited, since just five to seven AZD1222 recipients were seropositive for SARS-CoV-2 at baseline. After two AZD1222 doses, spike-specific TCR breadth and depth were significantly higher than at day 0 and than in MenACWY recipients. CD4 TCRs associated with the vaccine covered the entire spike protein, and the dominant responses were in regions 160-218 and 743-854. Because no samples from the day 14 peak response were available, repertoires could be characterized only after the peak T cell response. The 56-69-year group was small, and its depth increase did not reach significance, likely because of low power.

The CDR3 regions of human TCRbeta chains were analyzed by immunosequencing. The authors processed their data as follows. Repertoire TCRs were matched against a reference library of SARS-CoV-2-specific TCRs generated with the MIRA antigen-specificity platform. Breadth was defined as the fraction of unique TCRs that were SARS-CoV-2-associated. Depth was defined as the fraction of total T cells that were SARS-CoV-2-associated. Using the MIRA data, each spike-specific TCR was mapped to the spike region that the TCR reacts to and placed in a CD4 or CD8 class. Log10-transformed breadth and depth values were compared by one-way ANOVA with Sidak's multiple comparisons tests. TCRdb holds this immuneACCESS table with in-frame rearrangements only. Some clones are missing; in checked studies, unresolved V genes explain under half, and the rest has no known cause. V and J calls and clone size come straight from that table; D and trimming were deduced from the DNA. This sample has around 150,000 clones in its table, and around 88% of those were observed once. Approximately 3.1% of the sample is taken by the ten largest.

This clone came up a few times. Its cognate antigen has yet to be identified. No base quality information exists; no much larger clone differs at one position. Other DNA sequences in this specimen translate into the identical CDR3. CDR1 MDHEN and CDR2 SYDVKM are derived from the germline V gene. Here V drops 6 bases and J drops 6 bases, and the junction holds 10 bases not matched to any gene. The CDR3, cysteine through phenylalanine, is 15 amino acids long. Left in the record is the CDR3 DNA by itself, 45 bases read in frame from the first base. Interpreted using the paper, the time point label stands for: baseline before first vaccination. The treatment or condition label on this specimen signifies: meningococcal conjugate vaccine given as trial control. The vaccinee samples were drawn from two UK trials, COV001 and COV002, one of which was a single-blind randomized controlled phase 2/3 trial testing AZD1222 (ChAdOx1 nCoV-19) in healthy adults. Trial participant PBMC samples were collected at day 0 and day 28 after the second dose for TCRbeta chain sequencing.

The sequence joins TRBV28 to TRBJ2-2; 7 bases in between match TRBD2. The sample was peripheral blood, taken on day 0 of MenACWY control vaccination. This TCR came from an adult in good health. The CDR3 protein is CASRVRGLSPGELFF. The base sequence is TGTGCCAGCAGAGTTAGGGGACTATCCCCCGGGGAGCTGTTTTTT. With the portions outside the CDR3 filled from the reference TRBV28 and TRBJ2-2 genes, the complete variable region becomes DVKVTQSSRYLVKRTGEKVFLECVQDMDHENMFWYRQDPGLGLRLIYFSYDVKMKEKGDIPEGYSVSREKKERFSLILESASTNQTSMYLCASRVRGLSPGELFFGEGSRLTVL.